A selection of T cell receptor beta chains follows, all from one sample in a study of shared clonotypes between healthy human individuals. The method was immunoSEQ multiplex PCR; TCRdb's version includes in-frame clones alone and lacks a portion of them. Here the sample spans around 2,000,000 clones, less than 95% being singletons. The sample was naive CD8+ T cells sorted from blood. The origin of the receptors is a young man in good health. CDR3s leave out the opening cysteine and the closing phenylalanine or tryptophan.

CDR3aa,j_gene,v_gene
ASSDGTANPGSEQY,TRBJ2-7,TRBV5-4
AATGPTGAHNEQF,TRBJ2-1,TRBV6-5
ASTGDTGGNQPQH,TRBJ1-5,TRBV2
ASSGGSHSNQPQH,TRBJ1-5,TRBV6-1
AWSVWTSGKDYNEQF,TRBJ2-1,TRBV30
ASSSGVLGYNEQF,TRBJ2-1,TRBV13
ASSVGVAGYEQY,TRBJ2-7,TRBV9
ASSYSPSEETQY,TRBJ2-5,TRBV6-5
ASRPGTALVEY,TRBJ2-7,TRBV11-2
ASSPTAMNTEAF,TRBJ1-1,TRBV5-6